The T cell receptor beta chain under discussion was sequenced for a study of blood T cells in healthy people across ages. With 4 bases removed from V and 6 bases from J, the gap between germline ends came to 5 bases. The length of the CDR3 is 11 residues. Germline V gene data show CDR1 as MNHEY and CDR2 as SVGAGI. Next came a second PCR, run for roughly 6 to 11 cycles, which used a sample-barcoded 5' primer along with a J-beta primer mix. MiXCR was run by TCRdb on the 5' RACE reads, yielding one entry per CDR3 protein. The table lists a few hundred thousand distinct CDR3 sequences, about a quarter of them singletons. This sample also belongs to another study, concerning T cells of mothers and their children.

This clonotype was obtained from a boy under 10 years old in good health. Sequencing was done on a sample of blood. The chain employs TRBV6-5 and TRBJ2-3, with D unclear. CDR3 amino acids: CASSWADTQYF. DNA for the CDR3: TGTGCCAGCAGTTGGGCTGATACGCAGTATTTT.